The following is a T cell receptor beta chain sequence with its context. This sample is drawn from a study of blood T cell repertoires in COVID-19. About the research overall: COVID-19 samples from acute and convalescent phases originated in the United States, Italy and Spain. In each case, the material was cDNA or gDNA derived from T cells, B-cell-depleted T cells, or PBMCs.

The CDR3 loop spans 15 amino acids. The V gene's germline CDR1 is SGHTS and CDR2 YDEGEE. Trimming removed 2 bases from V and 2 bases from J, with 11 bases in between. Study processing details: Scientists estimated how many nucleated cells there were by amplifying reference gene primers. TCRdb's copy holds only in-frame clones and misses some; the assay was immunoSEQ multiplex PCR. That table furnishes V, J and clone size, whereas the DNA furnished D and trimming. This sample yields 95,000 to 130,000 clones, of which about 80% are seen a single time; just under 7.5% belongs to the top ten. The sequence came from a man between 65 and 85 years old with active or convalescent COVID-19. The sequenced material came from peripheral blood. This chain connects TRBV5-8 to TRBJ1-5; D may be TRBD1 (5 bases). CDR3 residues: CASSLSQGGNQPQHF. As DNA, the CDR3 is TGTGCCAGCAGCTTATCCCAGGGCGGCAATCAGCCCCAGCATTTT. The full variable domain, rest sourced from reference TRBV5-8 and TRBJ1-5, is EAGVTQSPTHLIKTRGQQATLRCSPISGHTSVYWYQQALGLGLQFLLWYDEGEERNRGNFPPRFSGRQFPNYSSELNVNALELEDSALYLCASSLSQGGNQPQHFGDGTRLSIL.